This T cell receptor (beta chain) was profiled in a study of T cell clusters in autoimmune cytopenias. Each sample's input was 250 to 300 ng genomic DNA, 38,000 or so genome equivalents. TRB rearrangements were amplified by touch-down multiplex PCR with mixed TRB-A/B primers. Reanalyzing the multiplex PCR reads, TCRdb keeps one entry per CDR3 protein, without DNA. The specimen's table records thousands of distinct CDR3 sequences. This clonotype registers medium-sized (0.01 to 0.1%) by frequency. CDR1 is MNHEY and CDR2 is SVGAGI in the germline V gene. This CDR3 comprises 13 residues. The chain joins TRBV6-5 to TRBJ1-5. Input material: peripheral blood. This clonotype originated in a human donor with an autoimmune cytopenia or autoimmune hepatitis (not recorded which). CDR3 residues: CASSDREGQPQHF.